This T cell receptor beta chain was obtained from a study of blood T cell repertoires in COVID-19 (dated by TCRdb to 2018 to 2021). Regarding the study in general: Samples covering the acute and convalescent phases of COVID-19 were provided by collaborators in the United States, Italy and Spain. The prospective study material was composed of cDNA or gDNA derived from T cells, B-cell-depleted T cells, or PBMCs. Deeply sampled blood TCRbeta repertoires from subjects exposed to, actively infected with, or recovered from COVID-19 were included in the dataset. The repertoires were made available in a free public database intended to serve as a resource for research on the immune response to SARS-CoV-2. Samples were obtained from the ongoing ImmuneRACE study (first 160 participants) and from over 1,000 subjects provided by 6 global collaborators. Sample metadata almost always included a de-identified subject ID, COVID-19 status, age in years and sex. Where HLA class I and class II types were available, the types were taken from metadata supplied by the sample provider, not from assay-based typing.

This clone was detected only once. The clone's antigen remains unknown. There are no base qualities to consult, and no much larger clone falls within one base. Here is what the overall study found, with its caveats: Clinical and demographic metadata were provided uncurated, with the amount varying by source and participant.

CDR3 length: 14 amino acids, cysteine to phenylalanine. Kept here is only the CDR3 DNA, which spans 42 bases and is read in frame from base 1. The germline V gene yields SGHRS for CDR1 and YFSETQ for CDR2. Between the V and J ends, shortened by 5 bases and 6 bases respectively, the junction contains 14 bases. Whole blood was collected in K2EDTA tubes by collaborating institutions according to the institutions' own protocols. For TCRbeta analysis, collaborators shipped samples as frozen whole blood, isolated PBMCs, or DNA extracted from either of those sample types. The immunoSEQ Assay, a bias-controlled multiplex PCR, was used to amplify TCRbeta CDR3 regions from genomic DNA. The paper's data handling went like this. The number of nucleated cells in each sample was estimated by amplification of reference gene primers within the assay. Sequence reads were collapsed and filtered to measure the absolute abundance of every unique TCRbeta CDR3 rearrangement. For each sample, productive Simpson clonality was calculated by taking the square root of Simpson's diversity index across productive rearrangements. Not all clones reach the TCRdb copy of this immuneACCESS table, which keeps in-frame sequences only. Checked studies attribute under half of the gap to unresolved V genes and leave the rest unexplained. That table is the source of V, J and clone size, and D and trimming were worked out from the DNA. The sample yields more than 70,000 clones; around four fifths were counted once. The ten biggest clones cover 27% of the sample.

Sequenced: peripheral blood. The TCR originated in a human donor in a cohort sampled during active COVID-19. The V and J segments used are TRBV5-1 and TRBJ2-2, with TRBD1 tentatively as D gene (5 bases match). Here the CDR3 is given as CASRRSEGAGELFF. The DNA is TGCGCCAGCAGACGATCCGAAGGGGCCGGGGAGCTGTTTTTT.